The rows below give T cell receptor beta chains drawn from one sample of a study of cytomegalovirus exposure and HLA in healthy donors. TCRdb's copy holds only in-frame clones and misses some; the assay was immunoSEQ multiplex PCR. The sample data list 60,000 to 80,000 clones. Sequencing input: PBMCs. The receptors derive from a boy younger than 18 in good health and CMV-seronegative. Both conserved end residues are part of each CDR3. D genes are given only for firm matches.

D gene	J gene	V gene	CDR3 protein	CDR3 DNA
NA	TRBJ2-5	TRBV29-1	CSVEVGLTQYF	TGCAGCGTTGAAGTCGGGTTGACCCAGTACTTC
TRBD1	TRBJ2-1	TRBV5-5	CASSWDRGQGEQFF	TGTGCCAGCAGCTGGGACAGGGGGCAGGGTGAGCAGTTCTTC
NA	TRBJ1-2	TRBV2	CASSEWGDYGYTF	TGTGCCAGCAGTGAATGGGGGGATTATGGCTACACCTTC
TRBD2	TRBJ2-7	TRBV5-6	CASSLGAGAYEQYF	TGTGCCAGCAGCTTAGGAGCGGGGGCCTACGAGCAGTACTTC
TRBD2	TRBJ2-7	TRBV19	CASSRLAGETYEQYF	TGTGCCAGTAGTAGACTAGCGGGAGAAACCTACGAGCAGTACTTC
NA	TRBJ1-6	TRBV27	CASSLSDSYNSPLHF	TGTGCCAGCAGTTTGTCGGACAGTTATAATTCACCCCTCCACTTT
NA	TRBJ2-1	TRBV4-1	CASSQEFEAYNEQFF	TGCGCCAGCAGCCAAGAATTTGAAGCTTACAATGAGCAGTTCTTC
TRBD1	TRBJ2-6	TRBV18	CASSTGTGGSGANVLTF	TGTGCCAGCTCTACCGGGACAGGGGGCTCTGGGGCCAACGTCCTGACTTTC
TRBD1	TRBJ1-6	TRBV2	CASIGTGDRSPLHF	TGTGCCAGCATCGGGACAGGGGATCGTTCACCCCTCCACTTT
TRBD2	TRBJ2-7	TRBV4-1	CASSTDSGRNYEQYF	TGCGCCAGCAGCACCGATAGCGGGAGAAACTACGAGCAGTACTTC
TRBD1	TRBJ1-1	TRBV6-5	CASNRGGTEAFF	TGTGCCAGCAACAGGGGAGGAACTGAAGCTTTCTTT
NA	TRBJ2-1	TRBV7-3	CASSSSRNNEQFF	TGTGCCAGCAGCTCCTCGCGGAACAATGAGCAGTTCTTC
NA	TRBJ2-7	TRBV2	CASTPKSNVYEQYF	TGTGCCAGCACCCCCAAGAGCAACGTTTACGAGCAGTACTTC
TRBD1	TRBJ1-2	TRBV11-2	CASSLSPQGGYYGYTF	TGTGCCAGCAGCTTATCCCCTCAGGGGGGATACTATGGCTACACCTTC
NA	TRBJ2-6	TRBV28	CASSLPSSGANVLTF	TGTGCCAGCAGTTTACCCAGTTCTGGGGCCAACGTCCTGACTTTC
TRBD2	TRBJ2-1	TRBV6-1	CASSESGEPHEQFF	TGTGCCAGCAGTGAAAGCGGGGAACCTCATGAGCAGTTCTTC
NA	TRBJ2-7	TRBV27	CASSPMTGHEQYF	TGTGCCAGCAGTCCTATGACAGGCCACGAGCAGTACTTC
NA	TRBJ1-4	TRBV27	CASSLSRVDEKLFF	TGTGCCAGCAGTTTAAGCAGGGTTGATGAAAAACTGTTTTTT
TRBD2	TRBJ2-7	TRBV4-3	CASSQEGLAGAGEQYF	TGCGCCAGCAGCCAAGAGGGACTAGCGGGAGCCGGCGAGCAGTACTTC
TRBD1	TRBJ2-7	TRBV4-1	CASSQVGTADEQYF	TGCGCCAGCAGCCAAGTAGGGACAGCGGACGAGCAGTACTTC
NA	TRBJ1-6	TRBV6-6	CASSYSKLGERSPLHF	TGTGCCAGCAGTTACTCGAAGTTGGGTGAGCGTTCACCCCTCCACTTT
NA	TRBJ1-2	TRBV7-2	CASSYRTDTNYGYTF	TGTGCCAGCAGCTATCGGACAGACACTAACTATGGCTACACCTTC
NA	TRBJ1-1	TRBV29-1	CSVGRGEAFF	TGCAGCGTTGGTCGGGGTGAAGCTTTCTTT
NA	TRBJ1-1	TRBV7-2	CASSLGWTVNTEAFF	TGTGCCAGCAGCTTAGGGTGGACAGTGAACACTGAAGCTTTCTTT
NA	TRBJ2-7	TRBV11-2	CASSPQYEQYF	TGTGCCAGCAGCCCCCAATACGAGCAGTACTTC
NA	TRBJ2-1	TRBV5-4	CASSPAPNGFEQFF	TGTGCCAGCAGCCCGGCCCCCAACGGGTTTGAGCAGTTCTTC
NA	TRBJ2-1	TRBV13	CASSLGASARTYNEQFF	TGTGCCAGCAGCTTAGGGGCTAGCGCCAGAACCTACAATGAGCAGTTCTTC
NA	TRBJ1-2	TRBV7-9	CASSFSAGADYYTF	TGTGCCAGCAGCTTTTCTGCAGGGGCCGATTACTACACCTTC
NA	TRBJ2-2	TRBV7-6	CASTKGRVYTGELFF	TGTGCCAGTACGAAAGGCAGGGTCTACACCGGGGAGCTGTTTTTT
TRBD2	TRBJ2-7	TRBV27	CASSPLAGGPYEQYF	TGTGCCAGCAGTCCTCTCGCGGGAGGTCCCTACGAGCAGTACTTC
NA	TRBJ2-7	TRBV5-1	CASSPESGEQYF	TGCGCCAGCAGTCCGGAGTCGGGCGAGCAGTACTTC
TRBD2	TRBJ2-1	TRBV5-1	CASRWPGKGKLADNQRGLNEQFF	TGCGCCAGCAGATGGCCCGGGAAGGGAAAACTAGCGGATAATCAAAGAGGCCTCAATGAGCAGTTCTTC
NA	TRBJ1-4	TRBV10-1	CASSESADPNEKLFF	TGCGCCAGCAGTGAGTCGGCAGATCCTAATGAAAAACTGTTTTTT
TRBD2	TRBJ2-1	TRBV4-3	CASSQRGGNEQFF	TGCGCCAGCAGCCAGCGGGGGGGGAATGAGCAGTTCTTC
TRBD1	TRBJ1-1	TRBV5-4	CASSPPLQGGMNTEAFF	TGTGCCAGCAGCCCCCCCTTACAGGGGGGGATGAACACTGAAGCTTTCTTT
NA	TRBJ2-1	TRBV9	CASSVAGRGSDEQFF	TGTGCCAGCAGCGTAGCCGGGAGAGGTAGCGATGAGCAGTTCTTC
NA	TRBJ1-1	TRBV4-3	CASRQSKTEAFF	TGCGCCAGCAGACAGTCCAAAACTGAAGCTTTCTTT
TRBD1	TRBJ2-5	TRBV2	CASRADRETQYF	TGTGCCAGCAGGGCGGACAGGGAGACCCAGTACTTC
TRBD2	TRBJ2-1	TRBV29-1	CSVEGASGSGNEQFF	TGCAGCGTTGAGGGGGCTAGCGGGAGTGGAAATGAGCAGTTCTTC
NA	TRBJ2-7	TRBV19	CASSPGQGLLF	TGTGCCAGTAGCCCTGGGCAGGGCCTTCTGTTC
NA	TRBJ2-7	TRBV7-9	CASSPSYEQYF	TGTGCCAGCAGCCCTTCCTACGAGCAGTACTTC
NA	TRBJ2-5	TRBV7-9	CASTAGPQETQYF	TGTGCCAGCACCGCTGGCCCCCAAGAGACCCAGTACTTC
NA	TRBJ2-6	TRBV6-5	CASSSPTVSGANVLTF	TGTGCCAGCAGTTCACCGACAGTCTCTGGGGCCAACGTCCTGACTTTC
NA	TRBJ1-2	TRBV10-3	CAITRAVNYGYTF	TGTGCCATCACTAGAGCAGTAAACTATGGCTACACCTTC
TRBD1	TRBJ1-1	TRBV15	CATSPGGLDTEAFF	TGTGCCACCAGCCCAGGGGGCCTGGACACTGAAGCTTTCTTT
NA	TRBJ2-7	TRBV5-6	CASSLGGGGSPDEQYF	TGTGCCAGCAGCTTGGGGGGAGGCGGCTCCCCTGACGAGCAGTACTTC
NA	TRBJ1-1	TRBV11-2	CASSLSPGRNTEAFF	TGTGCCAGCAGCTTATCCCCTGGCAGAAACACTGAAGCTTTCTTT
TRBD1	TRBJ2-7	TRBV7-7	CASSLELGDSHEQYF	TGTGCCAGCAGCTTAGAGTTGGGGGACAGCCACGAGCAGTACTTC